This paragraph covers one T cell receptor (beta chain) sequence. Its antigen is as yet unknown. Sequencing used immunoSEQ multiplex PCR; TCRdb keeps in-frame clones, though not all of them. The table includes roughly 26,000 clones, about 70% detected once. The entry originates in a study of OX40 agonist ivuxolimab in advanced cancers. Study-wide findings and caveats: Partial responders dosed at 0.1-3.0 mg/kg displayed clonal expansion ranking among the lowest.

CDR3 length equals 13 residues. Trimming cost V 0 bases and J 2 bases, with 4 bases left between them. CDR1 and CDR2 from the germline V gene are LNHNV and YYDKDF (reference sequence). Patients were excluded for autoimmune disease history or systemic immunosuppression. At cycle 4 day 1, cycle 7 day 1, and baseline, blood was sampled. This TCR came from an adult with an advanced solid tumor such as melanoma, head and neck, liver or kidney cancer. The chain combines TRBV15 with TRBJ1-2; D not resolved. The sample consisted of CD4+ or CD8+ T cells sorted from blood, taken in a trial of the OX40 agonist ivuxolimab. The CDR3 DNA reads as TGTGCCACCAGCAGAGATAGGAACTATGGCTACACCTTC. Residues: CATSRDRNYGYTF.